Listed below are T cell receptor beta chains from one sample, sequenced in a study of cytomegalovirus exposure and HLA in healthy donors. TCRdb's copy holds only in-frame clones and misses some; the assay was immunoSEQ multiplex PCR. The repertoire holds 190,000 or so clones, with roughly four fifths as singletons. The sample was PBMCs. These receptors originate from a man aged 50-60 years in good health and CMV-seronegative. The CDR3 runs from the conserved cysteine through the conserved F or W. The D gene is left open where the match is weak. Size tells how often a clone was seen (once, few, many) or the class of an expanded clone, and some rows leave it out.

>TRBV5-5|TRBD1|.|TRBJ2-1
CASSLVAGGRNEQFF
TGTGCCAGCAGCTTGGTGGCAGGGGGACGCAATGAGCAGTTCTTC
>TRBV19|TRBD1|.|TRBJ1-4
CASSIGQGGNEKLFF
TGTGCCAGTAGTATAGGACAGGGAGGTAATGAAAAACTGTTTTTT
>TRBV5-4|.|.|TRBJ2-7
CASSLFSGIYEQYF
TGTGCCAGCAGCTTGTTTAGCGGAATCTACGAGCAGTACTTC
>TRBV2|.|.|TRBJ2-3
CASSSGQSTDTQYF
TGTGCCAGCAGTTCTGGACAGAGCACAGATACGCAGTATTTT
>TRBV4-1|.|once|TRBJ2-2
CASRPGGRGGELFF
TGCGCCAGCAGGCCAGGGGGGCGTGGCGGGGAGCTGTTTTTT
>TRBV27|TRBD1|.|TRBJ2-7
CASRETGGQEQYF
TGTGCCAGCAGGGAGACAGGGGGCCAAGAGCAGTACTTC
>TRBV27|.|.|TRBJ1-5
CASSLFAAQHSNQPQHF
TGTGCCAGCAGTTTATTTGCCGCACAGCATAGCAATCAGCCCCAGCATTTT
>TRBV19|TRBD1|.|TRBJ1-2
CASTERGDRVAVNYGYTF
TGTGCCAGTACCGAGAGAGGGGACAGGGTAGCCGTAAACTATGGCTACACCTTC
>TRBV5-1|TRBD1|.|TRBJ2-7
CASSLAGQGWDEQYF
TGCGCCAGCAGCTTGGCGGGACAGGGATGGGACGAGCAGTACTTC
>TRBV5-6|TRBD2|.|TRBJ2-3
CASSELAGAYKDTQYF
TGTGCCAGCAGCGAACTAGCGGGGGCCTATAAAGATACGCAGTATTTT
>TRBV6-1|.|.|TRBJ2-2
CASSIQGHSGGELFF
TGTGCCAGCAGTATACAGGGTCATTCCGGCGGGGAGCTGTTTTTT
>TRBV18|.|few|TRBJ1-5
CASSPLQSNQPQHF
TGTGCCAGCTCACCCCTTCAGAGCAATCAGCCCCAGCATTTT
>TRBV6-5|TRBD1|.|TRBJ1-1
CAIGDRMNTEAFF
TGTGCCATTGGGGACAGGATGAACACTGAAGCTTTCTTT
>TRBV6-6|TRBD2|.|TRBJ2-2
CASKQGSTSGTGELFF
TGTGCCAGCAAACAGGGGTCGACTAGCGGGACCGGGGAGCTGTTTTTT
>TRBV7-6|TRBD1|.|TRBJ1-3
CASSFGQGNSGNTIYF
TGTGCCAGCAGCTTTGGACAGGGCAACTCTGGAAACACCATATATTTT
>TRBV19|.|.|TRBJ1-5
CASSRTGTSNQPQHF
TGTGCCAGTAGCAGGACCGGGACTTCCAATCAGCCCCAGCATTTT
>TRBV5-1|.|.|TRBJ1-1
CASSLVLAGGTTEAFF
TGCGCCAGCAGCTTGGTGTTAGCGGGTGGGACCACTGAAGCTTTCTTT
>TRBV5-4|TRBD1|.|TRBJ2-7
CASSRDRTYEQYF
TGTGCCAGCAGCCGGGACAGAACCTACGAGCAGTACTTC
>TRBV11-2|.|few|TRBJ2-5
CASSLDLVGETQYF
TGTGCCAGCAGCTTAGATCTGGTCGGGGAGACCCAGTACTTC
>TRBV5-1|TRBD1|.|TRBJ2-3
CASSAAGTGPADTQYF
TGCGCCAGCAGCGCCGCCGGGACAGGGCCCGCAGATACGCAGTATTTT
>TRBV27|TRBD2|.|TRBJ2-1
CASSPQATSGRSNEQFF
TGTGCCAGCAGTCCCCAAGCGACTAGCGGGAGAAGTAATGAGCAGTTCTTC
>TRBV25-1|TRBD2|once|TRBJ2-5
CASSERPQLAEEETQYF
TGTGCCAGCAGTGAAAGGCCCCAACTAGCGGAAGAAGAGACCCAGTACTTC
>TRBV5-1|.|.|TRBJ1-6
CASSLEWASGGDSPLHF
TGCGCCAGCAGCTTGGAATGGGCATCCGGCGGGGATTCACCCCTCCACTTT
>TRBV6-5|.|few|TRBJ1-4
CASSRTATNEKLFF
TGTGCCAGCAGTCGGACAGCAACTAATGAAAAACTGTTTTTT
>TRBV5-6|TRBD1|once|TRBJ2-2
CASSLPGTGRTGELFF
TGTGCCAGCAGCCTGCCCGGGACAGGGCGGACCGGGGAGCTGTTTTTT
>TRBV19|.|.|TRBJ2-1
CASSPVFDGGSYNEQFF
TGTGCCAGTAGTCCTGTCTTCGATGGCGGCTCCTACAATGAGCAGTTCTTC
>TRBV19|TRBD2|.|TRBJ2-5
CASRTSGGRKTQYF
TGTGCCAGTCGAACTAGCGGGGGGAGGAAGACCCAGTACTTC
>TRBV9|TRBD2|.|TRBJ2-5
CASSVARGGETQYF
TGTGCCAGCAGCGTAGCTCGGGGGGGAGAGACCCAGTACTTC
>TRBV5-1|TRBD2|once|TRBJ2-1
CASSLAYSGGSNEQFF
TGCGCCAGCAGCTTGGCCTATAGCGGGGGTAGCAATGAGCAGTTCTTC
>TRBV5-4|TRBD2|once|TRBJ2-7
CASSSRLALRDYEQYF
TGTGCCAGCAGCTCCCGACTAGCTTTGCGGGATTACGAGCAGTACTTC
>TRBV29-1|TRBD2|.|TRBJ2-5
CSVGTSGIQETQYF
TGCAGCGTTGGGACTAGCGGGATTCAAGAGACCCAGTACTTC
>TRBV19|TRBD2|.|TRBJ2-7
CASSTTSGASYEQYF
TGTGCCAGTAGTACGACTAGCGGGGCCTCCTACGAGCAGTACTTC
>TRBV18|TRBD2|.|TRBJ2-3
CASSPPSGRATSTDTQYF
TGTGCCAGCTCACCACCCTCAGGGAGGGCTACTAGCACAGATACGCAGTATTTT
>TRBV15|TRBD1|.|TRBJ1-1
CATIDTDRGGTEAFF
TGTGCCACCATCGATACGGACAGGGGGGGCACTGAAGCTTTCTTT
>TRBV29-1|.|once|TRBJ1-2
CSELPLTGKGYTF
TGCAGCGAGCTACCCCTGACGGGGAAAGGCTACACCTTC
>TRBV29-1|.|once|TRBJ2-2
CSVQTEGTYTGELFF
TGCAGCGTCCAAACCGAGGGGACATACACCGGGGAGCTGTTTTTT
>TRBV7-2|TRBD2|.|TRBJ2-5
CASSWSGGGQETQYF
TGTGCCAGCAGCTGGAGCGGGGGGGGACAAGAGACCCAGTACTTC
>TRBV5-1|.|.|TRBJ1-1
CASSLALGTMNTEAFF
TGCGCCAGCAGCTTGGCCCTCGGGACAATGAACACTGAAGCTTTCTTT
>TRBV30|.|.|TRBJ2-5
CAWSAPRGTGAIWTQYF
TGTGCCTGGAGTGCCCCCCGGGGGACGGGAGCAATTTGGACCCAGTACTTC
>TRBV5-1|.|.|TRBJ2-2
CASSSGTTNTGELFF
TGCGCCAGCAGTTCCGGGACAACGAACACCGGGGAGCTGTTTTTT
>TRBV21-1|.|.|TRBJ2-6
CASTRDRPSGANVLTF
TGTGCCAGCACCCGGGACAGACCCTCTGGGGCCAACGTCCTGACTTTC
>TRBV9|TRBD2|.|TRBJ2-5
CASSVIGLVGETQYF
TGTGCCAGCAGTGTTATCGGACTAGTGGGGGAGACCCAGTACTTC
>TRBV9|TRBD2|.|TRBJ2-7
CASSVGPGTSGKEQYF
TGTGCCAGCAGCGTAGGGCCCGGGACTAGCGGGAAAGAGCAGTACTTC
>TRBV6-6|TRBD1|once|TRBJ1-5
CASRRTGDGNQPQHF
TGTGCCAGCAGACGGACAGGGGACGGCAATCAGCCCCAGCATTTT
>TRBV18|.|.|TRBJ2-7
CASSPQGVYYEQYF
TGTGCCAGCTCACCACAGGGGGTGTACTACGAGCAGTACTTC
>TRBV20-1|.|.|TRBJ1-3
CSAIFGAQNNF
TGCAGTGCTATTTTTGGGGCGCAGAATAATTTT
>TRBV7-2|.|.|TRBJ2-2
CASSLRQDGHTGELFF
TGTGCCAGCAGCCTCCGACAGGACGGACACACCGGGGAGCTGTTTTTT
>TRBV6-1|.|.|TRBJ2-7
CASSEDPGDHEQYF
TGTGCCAGCAGTGAAGACCCAGGGGACCACGAGCAGTACTTC
>TRBV5-1|TRBD2|.|TRBJ2-5
CASTFNGGTSGDQETQYF
TGCGCCAGCACCTTCAACGGGGGGACTAGCGGGGACCAAGAGACCCAGTACTTC
>TRBV27|.|once|TRBJ2-2
CASSFRSIGELFF
TGTGCCAGCAGTTTCCGTAGCATCGGGGAGCTGTTTTTT
>TRBV7-9|TRBD2|.|TRBJ2-3
CASSLGTSGIDTQYF
TGTGCCAGCAGCTTGGGGACTAGCGGGATTGATACGCAGTATTTT
>TRBV4-2|.|.|TRBJ1-6
CASSQSGQSPLHF
TGTGCCAGCAGCCAAAGTGGGCAGTCACCCCTCCACTTT
>TRBV4-1|.|.|TRBJ2-7
CASSPQGAGQGEQYF
TGCGCCAGCAGCCCACAGGGCGCGGGCCAGGGCGAGCAGTACTTC
>TRBV6-1|.|.|TRBJ2-3
CASREGLLTDTQYF
TGTGCCAGCAGGGAGGGTTTACTCACAGATACGCAGTATTTT
>TRBV2|TRBD2|.|TRBJ2-3
CASSDRGGRADTQYF
TGTGCCAGCAGTGACCGCGGGGGTAGGGCAGATACGCAGTATTTT
>TRBV6-6|TRBD1|.|TRBJ1-2
CASSRAGTGGFGYTF
TGTGCCAGCAGCCGAGCCGGGACAGGGGGTTTTGGCTACACCTTC
>TRBV27|.|.|TRBJ1-6
CASSPRDTANSPLHF
TGTGCCAGCAGCCCGAGGGACACGGCGAATTCACCCCTCCACTTT